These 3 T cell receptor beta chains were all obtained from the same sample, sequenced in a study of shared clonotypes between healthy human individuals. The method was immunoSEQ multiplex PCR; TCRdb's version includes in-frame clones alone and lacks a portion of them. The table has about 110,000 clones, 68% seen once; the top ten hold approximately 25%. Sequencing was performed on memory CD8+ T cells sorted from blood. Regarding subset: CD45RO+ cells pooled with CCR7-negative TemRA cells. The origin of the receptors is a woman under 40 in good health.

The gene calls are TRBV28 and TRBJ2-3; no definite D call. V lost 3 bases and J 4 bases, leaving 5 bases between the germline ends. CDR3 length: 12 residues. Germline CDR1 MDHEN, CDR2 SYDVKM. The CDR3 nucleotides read TGTGCCAGCAGTTTCCTCCCAGATACGCAGTATTTT. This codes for CASSFLPDTQYF.

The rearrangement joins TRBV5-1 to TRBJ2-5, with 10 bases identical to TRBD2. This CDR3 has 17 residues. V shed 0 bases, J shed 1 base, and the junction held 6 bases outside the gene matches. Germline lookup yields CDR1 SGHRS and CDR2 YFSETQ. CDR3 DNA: TGCGCCAGCAGCTTGGTGGCTAGCGGGAGCCCCCAAGAGACCCAGTACTTC. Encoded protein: CASSLVASGSPQETQYF.

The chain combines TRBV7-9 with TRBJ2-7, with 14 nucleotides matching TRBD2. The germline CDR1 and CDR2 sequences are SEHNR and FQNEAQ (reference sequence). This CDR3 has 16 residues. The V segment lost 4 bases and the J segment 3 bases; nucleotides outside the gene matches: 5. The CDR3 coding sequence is TGTGCCAGCAGCTCCTCCGGGACTAGCGGGAGCTACGAGCAGTACTTC. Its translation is CASSSSGTSGSYEQYF.